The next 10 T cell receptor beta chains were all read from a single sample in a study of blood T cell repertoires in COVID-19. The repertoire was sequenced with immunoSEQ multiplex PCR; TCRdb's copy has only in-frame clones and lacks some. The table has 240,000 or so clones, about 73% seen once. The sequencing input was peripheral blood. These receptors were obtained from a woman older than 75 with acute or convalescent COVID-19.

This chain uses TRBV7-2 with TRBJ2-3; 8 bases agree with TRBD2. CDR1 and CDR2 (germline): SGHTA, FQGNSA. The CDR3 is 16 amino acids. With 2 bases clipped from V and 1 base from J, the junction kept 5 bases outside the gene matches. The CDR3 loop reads CASSLIAGRGTDTQYF. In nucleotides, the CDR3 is TGTGCCAGCAGCTTAATAGCGGGGAGGGGCACAGATACGCAGTATTTT.

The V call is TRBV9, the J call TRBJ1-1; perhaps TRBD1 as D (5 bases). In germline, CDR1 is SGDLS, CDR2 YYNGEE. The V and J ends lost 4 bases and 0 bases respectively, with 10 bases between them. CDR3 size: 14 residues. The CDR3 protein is CASSTGLLNTEAFF. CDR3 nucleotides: TGTGCCAGCAGCACGGGACTCCTGAACACTGAAGCTTTCTTT. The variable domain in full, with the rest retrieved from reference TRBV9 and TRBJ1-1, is DSGVTQTPKHLITATGQRVTLRCSPRSGDLSVYWYQQSLDQGLQFLIQYYNGEERAKGNILERFSAQQFPDLHSELNLSSLELGDSALYFCASSTGLLNTEAFFGQGTRLTVV.

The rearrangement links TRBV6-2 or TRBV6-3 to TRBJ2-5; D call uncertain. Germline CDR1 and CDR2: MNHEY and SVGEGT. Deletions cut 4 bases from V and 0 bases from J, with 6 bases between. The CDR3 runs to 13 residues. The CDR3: CASSSIDQETQYF. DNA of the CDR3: TGTGCCAGCAGTTCCATAGACCAAGAGACCCAGTACTTC.

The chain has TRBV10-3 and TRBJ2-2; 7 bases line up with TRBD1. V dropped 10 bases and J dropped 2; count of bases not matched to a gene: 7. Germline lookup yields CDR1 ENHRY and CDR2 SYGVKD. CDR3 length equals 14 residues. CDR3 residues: CATSGTANTGELFF. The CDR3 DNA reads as TGTGCCACCTCCGGGACAGCAAACACCGGGGAGCTGTTTTTT.

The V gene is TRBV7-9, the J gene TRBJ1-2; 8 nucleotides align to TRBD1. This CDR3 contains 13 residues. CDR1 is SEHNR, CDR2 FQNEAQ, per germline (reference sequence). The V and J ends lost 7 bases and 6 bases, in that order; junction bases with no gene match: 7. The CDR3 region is CASTVTGVDGYTF. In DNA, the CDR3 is TGTGCCAGCACAGTGACAGGGGTTGATGGCTACACCTTC.

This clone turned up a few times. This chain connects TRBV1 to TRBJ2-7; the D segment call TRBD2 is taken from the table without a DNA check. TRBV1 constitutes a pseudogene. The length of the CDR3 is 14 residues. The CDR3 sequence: CTSSQGRGYHEQYF. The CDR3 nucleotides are TGCACCAGCAGCCAAGGGAGGGGTTACCACGAGCAGTACTTC.

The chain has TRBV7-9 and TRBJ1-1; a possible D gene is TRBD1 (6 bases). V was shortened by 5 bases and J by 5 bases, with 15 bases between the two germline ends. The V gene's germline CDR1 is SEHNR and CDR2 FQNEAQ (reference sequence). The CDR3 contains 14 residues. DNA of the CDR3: TGTGCCAGCAGCCTTGGACAGACGAGAACTGAAGCTTTCTTT. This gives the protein CASSLGQTRTEAFF.

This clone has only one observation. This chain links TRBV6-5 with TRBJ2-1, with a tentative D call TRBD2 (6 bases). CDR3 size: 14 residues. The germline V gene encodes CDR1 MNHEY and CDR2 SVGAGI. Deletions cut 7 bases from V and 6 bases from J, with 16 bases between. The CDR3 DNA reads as TGTGCCAGCATAGACCCAGTGGGGGGCAATGAGCAGTTCTTC. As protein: CASIDPVGGNEQFF.

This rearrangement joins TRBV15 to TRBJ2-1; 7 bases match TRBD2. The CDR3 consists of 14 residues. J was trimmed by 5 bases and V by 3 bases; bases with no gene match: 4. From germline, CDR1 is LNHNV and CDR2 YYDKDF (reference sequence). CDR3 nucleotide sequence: TGTGCCACCAGCAGGCCGGGGGGTAACAATGAGCAGTTCTTC. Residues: CATSRPGGNNEQFF.

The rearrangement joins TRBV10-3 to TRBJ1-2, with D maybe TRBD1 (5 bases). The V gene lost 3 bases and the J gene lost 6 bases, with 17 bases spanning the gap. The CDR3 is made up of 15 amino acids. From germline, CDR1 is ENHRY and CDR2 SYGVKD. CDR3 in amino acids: CAISEIRQGRNGYTF. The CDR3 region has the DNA TGTGCCATCAGTGAAATCCGGCAGGGAAGAAATGGCTACACCTTC.